Listed below are T cell receptor beta chains from one sample, sequenced in a study of graft-versus-host responses after intestinal transplantation. The assay was immunoSEQ multiplex PCR, and TCRdb's table has in-frame clones only and misses some. Among roughly 70,000 clones, around 90% were seen once, and the ten largest hold around 7.1%. This specimen was bone marrow, taken less than 750 days after intestinal transplantation. The receptors were gathered from a human patient who received an intestinal transplant, so some T cells may come from the graft donor. CDR3s include the opening cysteine and the closing phenylalanine or tryptophan. A D gene is named only where the DNA matches it firmly. For some rows the clone size is stated as once, few or many, or as a class when expanded; others skip it.

J gene | D gene | V gene | clone size | CDR3 protein | CDR3 DNA
TRBJ1-2 | . | TRBV27 | . | CASSPYQQGANYGYTF | TGTGCCAGCAGTCCCTACCAACAGGGAGCTAACTATGGCTACACCTTC
TRBJ1-2 | . | TRBV7-6 | . | CATEGPKSESHANYGYTF | TGTGCCACCGAAGGGCCAAAATCCGAGTCGCACGCCAACTATGGCTACACCTTC
TRBJ2-7 | . | TRBV11-2 | . | CASSLVRDYEQYF | TGTGCCAGCAGCTTAGTACGAGACTACGAGCAGTACTTC
TRBJ2-7 | TRBD2 | TRBV11-2 | . | CASSFGGGGYEQYF | TGTGCCAGCAGCTTTGGCGGGGGGGGCTACGAGCAGTACTTC
TRBJ2-5 | TRBD1 | TRBV19 | . | CASSIGTGLGETQYF | TGTGCCAGTAGTATAGGGACAGGGCTGGGAGAGACCCAGTACTTC
TRBJ2-1 | . | TRBV10-2 | . | CASSERGGRREQFF | TGCGCCAGCAGTGAAAGGGGGGGGCGTCGGGAGCAGTTCTTC
TRBJ1-5 | . | TRBV6-4 | . | CASSPDGYSNQPQHF | TGTGCCAGCAGTCCGGACGGGTATAGCAATCAGCCCCAGCATTTT
TRBJ2-1 | TRBD2 | TRBV6-1 | . | CASSEGSGKDEQFF | TGTGCCAGCAGTGAAGGTAGCGGGAAGGATGAGCAGTTCTTC
TRBJ1-1 | . | TRBV4-1 | . | CASSQGLGELNTEAFF | TGCGCCAGCAGCCAAGGTCTCGGGGAGCTGAACACTGAAGCTTTCTTT
TRBJ1-4 | TRBD1 | TRBV27 | . | CASSQGQGQLSGVSGKLFF | TGTGCCAGCAGTCAGGGACAGGGTCAGCTTTCGGGGGTTTCTGGAAAACTGTTTTTT
TRBJ1-2 | . | TRBV6-5 | . | CASSYTHRDGYTF | TGTGCCAGCAGTTACACCCACAGGGATGGCTACACCTTC
TRBJ1-2 | TRBD1 | TRBV6-6 | . | CASSFRGHYGYTF | TGTGCCAGCAGTTTCAGGGGGCACTATGGCTACACCTTC
TRBJ1-2 | . | TRBV29-1 | . | CSVPGRLNYGYTF | TGCAGCGTGCCGGGACGACTAAACTATGGCTACACCTTC
TRBJ2-3 | TRBD1 | TRBV5-6 | . | CASSSTGATDTQYF | TGTGCCAGCAGTAGTACAGGGGCCACAGATACGCAGTATTTT
TRBJ1-5 | TRBD1 | TRBV5-6 | . | CASSLGDSLRQPQHF | TGTGCCAGCAGCTTGGGGGACAGCTTGAGGCAGCCCCAGCATTTT
TRBJ2-4 | . | TRBV6-6 | . | CASSYVGRRDIQYF | TGTGCCAGCAGTTACGTAGGCAGGAGGGACATTCAGTACTTC
TRBJ2-2 | . | TRBV14 | . | CASSHRTPGAPGELFF | TGTGCCAGCAGCCATCGGACCCCTGGGGCCCCCGGGGAGCTGTTTTTT
TRBJ2-5 | . | TRBV7-9 | . | CASSLLGGQTQYF | TGTGCCAGCAGCCTCTTGGGGGGGCAGACCCAGTACTTC
TRBJ2-1 | . | TRBV4-1 | . | CASSLTPDSYNEQFF | TGCGCCAGCAGCCTCACACCGGACTCCTACAATGAGCAGTTCTTC
TRBJ1-5 | TRBD1 | TRBV9 | . | CASSAGLIGGAGQPQHF | TGTGCCAGCAGCGCAGGTTTAATAGGGGGCGCAGGGCAGCCCCAGCATTTT
TRBJ2-3 | . | TRBV9 | . | CASSEYLGDTQYF | TGTGCCAGCAGCGAGTACTTAGGGGATACGCAGTATTTT
TRBJ2-7 | . | TRBV6-6 | . | CASSTGYEQYF | TGTGCCAGCAGTACCGGTTACGAGCAGTACTTC
TRBJ1-1 | . | TRBV4-1 | . | CASSPLADSTIEAFF | TGCGCCAGCAGTCCCCTCGCGGACAGTACTATTGAAGCTTTCTTT
TRBJ2-2 | TRBD2 | TRBV5-1 | . | CASSPQGSGSSRELFF | TGCGCCAGCAGCCCCCAGGGTAGCGGGAGTAGTCGGGAGCTGTTTTTT
TRBJ1-2 | . | TRBV7-9 | . | CASSGDRANYGYTF | TGTGCCAGCAGCGGTGACAGAGCTAACTATGGCTACACCTTC
TRBJ1-1 | . | TRBV27 | . | CASSQDNLNTEAFF | TGTGCCAGCAGCCAAGATAACCTGAACACTGAAGCTTTCTTT
TRBJ2-7 | . | TRBV18 | . | CASSPFRGHGNYYEQYF | TGTGCCAGCTCACCCTTTCGTGGTCATGGGAACTACTACGAGCAGTACTTC
TRBJ2-3 | TRBD2 | TRBV15 | . | CATSGGWGRGDTDTQYF | TGTGCCACCAGCGGAGGTTGGGGGCGGGGGGACACAGATACGCAGTATTTT
TRBJ2-5 | . | TRBV21-1 | . | CASSKVLGAGWQKETQYF | TGTGCCAGCAGCAAAGTCTTAGGGGCAGGGTGGCAAAAGGAGACCCAGTACTTC
TRBJ2-2 | . | TRBV29-1 | once | CSGTDSNTGELFF | TGCAGCGGAACGGACAGTAACACCGGGGAGCTGTTTTTT
TRBJ1-1 | . | TRBV7-2 | . | CASSLGTYTEAFF | TGTGCCAGCAGCTTGGGGACCTACACTGAAGCTTTCTTT
TRBJ2-7 | TRBD1 | TRBV2 | . | CASSVSGTGPSYEQYF | TGTGCCAGCAGTGTATCCGGGACAGGTCCCTCCTACGAGCAGTACTTC
TRBJ1-3 | . | TRBV18 | . | CASSPPLVGNTIYF | TGTGCCAGCTCACCCCCCCTTGTTGGAAACACCATATATTTT
TRBJ2-7 | TRBD2 | TRBV7-2 | . | CASTVAGGFDEQYF | TGTGCCAGCACGGTAGCGGGAGGATTCGACGAGCAGTACTTC
TRBJ2-6 | . | TRBV10-3 | . | CAISESKATRTSGSGANVLTF | TGTGCCATCAGTGAGTCGAAGGCAACCCGGACTTCAGGGTCTGGGGCCAACGTCCTGACTTTC
TRBJ2-1 | . | TRBV6-5 | . | CASSYRWLSYNEQFF | TGTGCCAGCAGTTATCGGTGGCTCTCCTACAATGAGCAGTTCTTC
TRBJ2-7 | . | TRBV4-1 | . | CASKGDPYEQYF | TGCGCCAGCAAAGGTGATCCCTACGAGCAGTACTTC
TRBJ2-7 | TRBD2 | TRBV2 | once | CASSDESGSIYEQYF | TGTGCCAGCAGTGATGAGAGCGGGAGTATTTACGAGCAGTACTTC
TRBJ1-4 | . | TRBV6-5 | medium-sized | CASSPGATNEKLFF | TGTGCCAGCAGCCCGGGGGCAACTAATGAAAAACTGTTTTTT
TRBJ1-2 | . | TRBV19 | . | CASSMSGPSVYGYTF | TGTGCCAGTAGTATGTCCGGGCCCTCAGTCTATGGCTACACCTTC
TRBJ2-3 | . | TRBV7-9 | . | CASSLRVNTQYF | TGTGCCAGCAGCTTACGGGTAAATACGCAGTATTTT
TRBJ1-1 | . | TRBV5-4 | . | CASSFRQVEAFF | TGTGCCAGCAGCTTCCGACAGGTTGAAGCTTTCTTT
TRBJ1-5 | . | TRBV19 | . | CASSIDVAGVTPQHF | TGTGCCAGTAGTATAGATGTGGCGGGCGTAACGCCCCAGCATTTT
TRBJ1-5 | . | TRBV4-1 | . | CASSQEELQPQHF | TGCGCCAGCAGCCAAGAGGAACTTCAGCCCCAGCATTTT
TRBJ1-1 | . | TRBV6-5 | . | CASSYSNTEAFF | TGTGCCAGCAGTTACTCGAACACTGAAGCTTTCTTT
TRBJ2-7 | . | TRBV18 | . | CASSPEDAAYEQYF | TGTGCCAGCTCACCGGAGGACGCAGCCTACGAGCAGTACTTC
TRBJ1-1 | . | TRBV6-5 | once | CASRPDVGTEAFF | TGTGCCAGCAGGCCTGATGTGGGCACTGAAGCTTTCTTT
TRBJ2-7 | . | TRBV29-1 | . | CSVEMDTPYEQYF | TGCAGCGTTGAAATGGACACTCCCTACGAGCAGTACTTC
TRBJ1-1 | TRBD1 | TRBV2 | . | CASRGQGTEAFF | TGTGCCAGCCGGGGACAGGGCACTGAAGCTTTCTTT
TRBJ2-2 | . | TRBV11-1 | . | CASSFVREDPGELFF | TGTGCCAGCAGCTTCGTCAGGGAAGATCCCGGGGAGCTGTTTTTT
TRBJ2-7 | . | TRBV11-3 | . | CASSFQAWDEQYF | TGTGCCAGCAGCTTTCAAGCGTGGGACGAGCAGTACTTC
TRBJ1-5 | TRBD1 | TRBV11-2 | . | CASSLTGESQPQHF | TGTGCCAGCAGCTTGACAGGGGAGAGTCAGCCCCAGCATTTT
TRBJ1-2 | TRBD1 | TRBV5-1 | . | CASGGGQGAEGYTF | TGCGCCAGCGGCGGGGGACAGGGGGCTGAAGGCTACACCTTC
TRBJ1-2 | . | TRBV6-7 | . | CASSYPPPGGPYGYTF | TGTGCCAGCAGTTACCCCCCTCCCGGCGGACCCTATGGCTACACCTTC
TRBJ1-5 | . | TRBV6-5 | . | CASSPTPIQPQHF | TGTGCCAGCAGTCCAACCCCCATTCAGCCCCAGCATTTT